The 26 T cell receptor beta chains reported below all come from one sample, sequenced in a study of immune characteristics of hereditary and idiopathic chronic pancreatitis. Here immunoSEQ multiplex PCR was the method, and the copy in TCRdb shows in-frame clones only, minus some. The sample holds over 11,000 clones, 73% seen once. The pancreas tissue came from patients undergoing total pancreatectomy with islet autotransplantation. Sequencing was performed on pancreas tissue with hereditary chronic pancreatitis. The receptors were gathered from a human donor with chronic pancreatitis.

This chain uses TRBV7-2 with TRBJ1-5; D unclear. The germline V and J ends were trimmed by 3 bases and 3 bases, with 9 bases remaining between them. The CDR3 contains 14 residues. Looked up from germline, CDR1 is SGHTA and CDR2 is FQGNSA. The CDR3 bases are TGTGCCAGCAGCTTTGCACAAAACAATCAGCCCCAGCATTTT. As protein: CASSFAQNNQPQHF.

The V gene is TRBV27, the J gene TRBJ2-1; D may match TRBD1 or TRBD2 (5 bases each). From germline, CDR1 is MNHEY and CDR2 SMNVEV (reference sequence). This CDR3 region has 16 residues. V was pared by 0 bases and J by 2 bases, with 11 bases between. CDR3 sequence: CASSLSPGTTYNEQFF. The CDR3 DNA reads TGTGCCAGCAGTTTATCTCCGGGGACCACCTACAATGAGCAGTTCTTC.

V and J are TRBV19 and TRBJ2-7; 7 nucleotides align to TRBD2. Germline loops: CDR1 LNHDA, CDR2 SQIVND (reference sequence). V shed 8 bases, J shed 3 bases, and the junction held 7 bases outside the gene matches. The CDR3 is 13 residues long. CDR3 coding DNA: TGTGCCAGTGCCCCCGGACTAGTCTACGAGCAGTACTTC. It translates to CASAPGLVYEQYF.

A few counts support this clone. The chain employs TRBV2 and TRBJ1-6; D is possibly TRBD1 (5 bases). The CDR3 spans 15 residues. Per germline, CDR1 SNHLY and CDR2 FYNNEI. Trimming took off 3 bases at V and 5 bases at J, with 11 bases between the two ends. CDR3 nucleotides: TGTGCCAGCAGTGAGTCCAGGGTTAATAATTCACCCCTCCACTTT. It is translated as CASSESRVNNSPLHF.

The J gene is TRBJ1-2, the V gene TRBV6-1; D is unresolved. V dropped 1 base and J dropped 8 bases, with 8 bases sitting between them. The CDR3 loop spans 12 amino acids. CDR1 MNHNS and CDR2 SASEGT come from the germline V gene. CDR3 bases: TGTGCCAGCAGTGAAGGAAGGTACGGCTACACCTTC. It translates to CASSEGRYGYTF.

This chain connects TRBV18 to TRBJ1-2; D is unclear. The CDR3 totals 14 residues. Per germline, CDR1 KGHSH and CDR2 LQKENI. V lost 3 bases to trimming and J lost 1 base, with 9 bases between them. The CDR3 DNA reads TGTGCCAGCTCACCGATACAAATTAACTATGGCTACACCTTC. It yields the protein CASSPIQINYGYTF. Together with reference TRBV18 and TRBJ1-2, the CDR3 gives the full variable domain: NAGVMQNPRHLVRRRGQEARLRCSPMKGHSHVYWYRQLPEEGLKFMVYLQKENIIDESGMPKERFSAEFPKEGPSILRIQQVVRGDSAAYFCASSPIQINYGYTFGSGTRLTVV.

This clone was seen only a few times. The chain has TRBV3-1 (or the pseudogene TRBV3-2) and TRBJ1-2; the match to TRBD1 covers 7 bases. Looked up from germline, CDR1 is LGHDT and CDR2 is YNNKEL (reference sequence). Trimming removed 1 base from V and 7 bases from J; junction bases left unmatched: 9. This CDR3 has 15 residues. CDR3 in amino acids: CASSQAPEGASGYTF. The CDR3, as DNA: TGTGCCAGCAGCCAAGCCCCTGAGGGGGCAAGTGGCTACACCTTC.

The chain links TRBV30 to TRBJ2-2; D possibly uses TRBD1 or TRBD2 (5 bases each). V was shortened by 2 bases and J by 15 bases, with 19 bases between the two germline ends. Germline-derived CDR1 and CDR2 are GTSNPN and SVGIG (reference sequence). There are 13 residues in the CDR3. CDR3 DNA: TGTGCCTGGAGTTTTACCGGGGCCGATAAGGTGTTTTTT. It yields the protein CAWSFTGADKVFF. The full variable domain, completed using reference TRBV30 and TRBJ2-2, is SQTIHQWPATLVQPVGSPLSLECTVEGTSNPNLYWYRQAAGRGLQLLFYSVGIGQISSEVPQNLSASRPQDRQFILSSKKLLLSDSGFYLCAWSFTGADKVFFGEGSRLTVL.

The rearrangement uses TRBV6-4 and TRBJ2-2; D is unresolved. The CDR3 spans 13 residues. V was cut by 0 bases and J by 3 bases, with 2 bases left in between. Per germline, CDR1 MRHNA and CDR2 SNTAGT. CDR3 amino acids: CASSDSDTGELFF. The CDR3 nucleotides read TGTGCCAGCAGTGACTCCGACACCGGGGAGCTGTTTTTT.

This chain uses TRBV5-1 with TRBJ1-1; tentative D call: TRBD1 (6 bases). Germline V lookup: CDR1 SGHRS, CDR2 YFSETQ. There are 13 residues in the CDR3. The V end lost 1 base, the J end lost 4 bases, and 8 bases lay between the germline ends. In DNA, the CDR3 is TGCGCCAGCAGCTTGAGAGGGGGCACTGAAGCTTTCTTT. It translates to CASSLRGGTEAFF.

In this sample, this clone turned up a few times. This chain uses TRBV4-2 with TRBJ2-2; D not certain. Per the germline V gene, CDR1 is LGHNA and CDR2 is YNFKEQ. V dropped 1 base and J dropped 1 base, with 10 bases sitting between them. The CDR3 has 16 amino acids. CDR3 sequence reads: CASSQVIGRNTGELFF. The CDR3, as DNA: TGTGCCAGCAGCCAAGTTATAGGGCGGAACACCGGGGAGCTGTTTTTT.

The rearrangement links TRBV18 to TRBJ1-6; TRBD1 aligns across 10 bases. With V trimmed by 5 bases and J by 6 bases, 7 bases remained unmatched. Germline values: CDR1 KGHSH, CDR2 LQKENI. The CDR3 has 16 amino acids. The CDR3 is CASSTAGTGANSPLHF. The CDR3 coding sequence is TGTGCCAGCTCAACAGCCGGGACAGGGGCTAATTCACCCCTCCACTTT. Full variable domain (remainder filled in from reference TRBV18 and TRBJ1-6): NAGVMQNPRHLVRRRGQEARLRCSPMKGHSHVYWYRQLPEEGLKFMVYLQKENIIDESGMPKERFSAEFPKEGPSILRIQQVVRGDSAAYFCASSTAGTGANSPLHFGNGTRLTVT.

This chain joins TRBV7-9 and TRBJ2-4; D call uncertain. Trimming stripped 3 bases from V and 5 bases from J, with 14 bases between. This CDR3 contains 15 residues. Germline CDR1 is SEHNR and CDR2 is FQNEAQ (reference sequence). The CDR3 DNA is TGTGCCAGCAGCTTGAATTCACTCGCACAAAACATTCAGTACTTC. It is translated as CASSLNSLAQNIQYF.

V and J are TRBV27 and TRBJ1-1; D is unclear. The V end was cut by 6 bases, the J end by 5 bases, with 16 bases between. There are 14 residues in the CDR3. In germline, CDR1 is MNHEY, CDR2 SMNVEV (reference sequence). The CDR3 loop is CASRPDLGWTEAFF. CDR3 nucleotide sequence: TGTGCCAGCAGACCGGATTTGGGTTGGACTGAAGCTTTCTTT.

The V and J genes are TRBV16 and TRBJ2-3; D might be TRBD2 (6 bases). Trimming took off 2 bases at V and 6 bases at J, with 6 bases between the two ends. The CDR3 totals 12 residues. CDR1 is KGHSY and CDR2 is FQNENV in the germline V gene. The CDR3 protein is CASSQGGDTQYF. The CDR3 coding sequence is TGTGCCAGCAGCCAAGGGGGGGATACGCAGTATTTT.

The CDR3 loop is CASSPGQGIEAFF. For the CDR3, the DNA is TGCGCCAGCAGCCCCGGACAGGGGATTGAAGCTTTCTTT. V is TRBV5-1 and J is TRBJ1-1; 9 bases are shared with TRBD1. This CDR3 contains 13 residues. The V segment lost 4 bases and the J segment 7 bases; nucleotides outside the gene matches: 5. Germline values: CDR1 SGHRS, CDR2 YFSETQ.

The chain links TRBV5-1 to TRBJ2-1; 11 positions match TRBD2. V shed 0 bases and J 7 bases; nucleotides not matched to a gene: 6. CDR3 length: 16 amino acids. From germline, CDR1 is SGHRS and CDR2 YFSETQ. The CDR3 DNA reads as TGCGCCAGCAGCTTGGTCCTAGCGGGAGGTAATAATGAGCAGTTCTTC. Translation gives CASSLVLAGGNNEQFF.

The chain carries TRBV9 and TRBJ2-1, with 8 bases identical to TRBD2. CDR3 length equals 14 residues. With V trimmed by 4 bases and J by 8 bases, 8 bases remained unmatched. Germline loops: CDR1 SGDLS, CDR2 YYNGEE. CDR3 residues: CASSLGRGGHEQFF. DNA for the CDR3: TGTGCCAGCAGCCTCGGGAGGGGGGGCCATGAGCAGTTCTTC.

V and J are TRBV11-1 and TRBJ2-2; 10 positions match TRBD2. V lost 3 bases to trimming and J lost 9 bases; unmatched junction nucleotides: 7. Germline values: CDR1 SGHAT, CDR2 FQDESV (reference sequence). The CDR3 runs to 15 residues. The CDR3 spells CASSFLASGSRELFF. The CDR3 DNA reads as TGTGCCAGCAGCTTCTTGGCTAGCGGGAGTAGGGAGCTGTTTTTT.

J is TRBJ1-1 and V is TRBV2; TRBD1 might be the D (5 bases). The CDR3 totals 12 residues. The germline gives CDR1 SNHLY, CDR2 FYNNEI. V was shortened by 6 bases and J by 11 bases, with 16 bases between the two germline ends. The CDR3 sequence: CASRSEGAWAFF. The CDR3 nucleotides read TGTGCCAGCAGGAGCGAAGGGGCCTGGGCTTTCTTT.

The sample holds one count of this clone. The chain has TRBV18 and TRBJ2-1; D unresolved. Germline V gene sequence: CDR1 KGHSH, CDR2 LQKENI. V was shortened by 5 bases and J by 0 bases, with 11 bases between the two germline ends. The CDR3 length is 15 residues. CDR3 bases: TGTGCCAGCTCAGCCCCCAGCCGCTCCTACAATGAGCAGTTCTTC. Residues: CASSAPSRSYNEQFF.

The rearrangement joins TRBV15 to TRBJ2-1; 10 bases are a match to TRBD1. Germline V gives CDR1 LNHNV, CDR2 YYDKDF (reference sequence). CDR3 length equals 14 residues. V shed 8 bases and J 5 bases; nucleotides not matched to a gene: 6. CDR3 loop: CATSPGQGNNEQFF. For the CDR3, the DNA is TGTGCCACCTCTCCGGGACAGGGGAACAATGAGCAGTTCTTC.

The V call is TRBV4-1, the J call TRBJ1-3; D is possibly TRBD1 (5 bases). CDR1 and CDR2 (germline): MGHRA, YSYEKL. Trimming took off 5 bases at V and 10 bases at J, with 24 bases between the two ends. This CDR3 has 16 amino acids. CDR3 amino acids: CASSTFGTSPTPTIYF. CDR3 nucleotides: TGCGCCAGCAGCACCTTTGGGACTAGCCCTACGCCGACCATATATTTT.

J is TRBJ2-3 and V is TRBV18; the match to TRBD1 covers 9 bases. Germline V gene data show CDR1 as KGHSH and CDR2 as LQKENI. V was pared by 0 bases and J by 3 bases, with 4 bases of the junction left unmatched. The CDR3 is 16 amino acids. CDR3 nucleotide sequence: TGTGCCAGCTCACCACCCTTGGACAGGGGAACAGATACGCAGTATTTT. This translates into CASSPPLDRGTDTQYF.

V usage is TRBV5-5 and J usage is TRBJ2-5; D is undetermined. The J call may be incorrect, as the DNA end agrees better with TRBJ2-7. CDR3 length equals 11 residues. Germline CDR1 reads SGHKS; CDR2 reads YYEKEE (reference sequence). CDR3: CASSLNREQYF. CDR3 bases: TGTGCCAGCAGCTTGAATCGCGAGCAGTACTTC.

This clone was detected once. This chain joins TRBV5-8 and TRBJ2-5; 8 nucleotides agree with TRBD2. Looked up from germline, CDR1 is SGHTS and CDR2 is YDEGEE. CDR3 size: 15 residues. The trim removed 1 base at V and 2 bases at J, leaving 4 bases unmatched. CDR3 DNA: TGTGCCAGCAGCTTGTACCTAGCGGGTCAAGAGACCCAGTACTTC. Protein product: CASSLYLAGQETQYF.